The sequence of this T cell receptor (beta chain) was determined in a study of T cell responses to AZD1222 COVID-19 vaccine. Study in general: Pooling was applied to second doses at about 4 or about 12 weeks. General study results and limits: Increases in Spike-specific TCR breadth and depth were seen after two AZD1222 doses. Along spike, vaccine-associated CD4 TCRs were found throughout, with dominance at 160-218 and 743-854. After the peak T cell response, and only then, were repertoires sampled.

Deletions cut 2 bases from V and 1 base from J, with 8 bases between. The CDR3 loop spans 15 amino acids. Germline loops: CDR1 SGHTA, CDR2 FQGNSA. As concerns this clone: As yet, its antigen is unknown.

Using immunoSEQ multiplex PCR, the repertoire was profiled, and TCRdb retains in-frame clones only, with some absent. The sample lists under 200,000 clones, 94% seen once, with approximately 0.6% in the top ten. The material sequenced was peripheral blood, taken on day 0 of AZD1222 vaccination. This chain joins TRBV7-2 and TRBJ2-2; D might be TRBD1 (6 bases). The receptor was isolated from an adult in good health. The CDR3 loop reads CASSLRQENTGELFF. CDR3 nucleotides: TGTGCCAGCAGCTTACGACAGGAGAACACCGGGGAGCTGTTTTTT.